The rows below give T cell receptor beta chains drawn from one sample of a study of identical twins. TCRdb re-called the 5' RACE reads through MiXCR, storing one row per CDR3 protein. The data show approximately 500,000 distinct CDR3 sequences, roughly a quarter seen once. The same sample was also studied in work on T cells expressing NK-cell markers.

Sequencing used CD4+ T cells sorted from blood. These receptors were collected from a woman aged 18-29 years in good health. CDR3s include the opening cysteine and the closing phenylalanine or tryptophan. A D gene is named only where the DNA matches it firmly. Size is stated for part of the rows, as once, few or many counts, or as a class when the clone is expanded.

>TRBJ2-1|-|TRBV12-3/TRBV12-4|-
TGTGCCAGCAGTTTTGACCGCTCCCTCCGGAATGAGCAGTTCTTC
CASSFDRSLRNEQFF
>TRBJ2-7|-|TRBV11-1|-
TGTGCCAGCAGCTCTGGACAGACCGGTGCCTACGAGCAGTACTTC
CASSSGQTGAYEQYF
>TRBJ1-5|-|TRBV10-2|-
TGCGCCAGTCGCCTGGACTCCAGTATGATCAGCCCCCAGCATTTT
CASRLDSSMISPQHF
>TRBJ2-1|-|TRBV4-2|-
TGTGCCAGCAGCCAAGCGGCGGGGCCTGACTACAATGAGCAGTTCTTC
CASSQAAGPDYNEQFF
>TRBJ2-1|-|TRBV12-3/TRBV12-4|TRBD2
TGTGCCAGCAGTCCAAGTTTCAGGACTAGCGCCAATGAGCAGTTCTTC
CASSPSFRTSANEQFF
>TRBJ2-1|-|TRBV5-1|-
TGCGCCAGCAGCCGGGGCCGTGTCATCGACAATGAGCAGTTCTTC
CASSRGRVIDNEQFF
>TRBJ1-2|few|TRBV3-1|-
TGTGCCAGCAGCCGGAGGACGTCCCCTATGGGGGGCTACACCTTC
CASSRRTSPMGGYTF
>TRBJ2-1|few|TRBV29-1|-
TGCAGCGTTGGAACTAGCTGGTCCTACAATGAGCAGTTCTTC
CSVGTSWSYNEQFF
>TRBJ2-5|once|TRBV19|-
TGTGCCAGTAGTAAGACGAGCTGGGGAGAGACCCAGTACTTC
CASSKTSWGETQYF
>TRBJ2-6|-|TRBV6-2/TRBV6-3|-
TGTGCCAGCATGGCAGGGGGGACTGGGGCCAACGTCCTGACTTTC
CASMAGGTGANVLTF
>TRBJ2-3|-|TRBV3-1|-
TGTGCCAGCAGCCAAGATGCGGATACGCAGTATTTT
CASSQDADTQYF
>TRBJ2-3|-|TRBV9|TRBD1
TGTGCCAGCAGCGTATTCGGACAGGGCACAGATACGCAGTATTTT
CASSVFGQGTDTQYF
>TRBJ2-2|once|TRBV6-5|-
TGTGCCAGCAGTTCCTCGGGTTTGAGGACCGGGGAGCTGTTTTTT
CASSSSGLRTGELFF
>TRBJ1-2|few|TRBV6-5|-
TGTGCCAGCAGTTACGGGGCTTACTATGGCTACACCTTC
CASSYGAYYGYTF
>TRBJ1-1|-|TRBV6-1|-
TGTGCCAGCAGATCGAGGGGCCCCCGGCCCACTGAAGCTTTCTTT
CASRSRGPRPTEAFF
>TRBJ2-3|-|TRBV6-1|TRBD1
TGTGCCAGCAGTGCTCCGGGACAGGGATCCACAGATACGCAGTATTTT
CASSAPGQGSTDTQYF
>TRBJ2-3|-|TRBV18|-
TGTGCCAGCTCACCTCGCCTAGGTACAGATACGCAGTATTTT
CASSPRLGTDTQYF
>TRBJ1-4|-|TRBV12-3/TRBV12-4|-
TGTGCCAGCCAGGGGAGGCGAGAAAAACTGTTTTTT
CASQGRREKLFF
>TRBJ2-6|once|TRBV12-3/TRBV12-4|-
TGTGCCAGCAGTCCCCCGGGACGCCGCTCTGGGGCCAACGTCCTGACTTTC
CASSPPGRRSGANVLTF
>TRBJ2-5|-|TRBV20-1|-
TGCAGTGCCCAGCGGCGGGGTCCAGAGACCCAGTACTTC
CSAQRRGPETQYF
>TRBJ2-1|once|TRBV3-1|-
TGTGCCAGCAGCCAAGCGTCGAGGAATGAGCAGTTCTTC
CASSQASRNEQFF
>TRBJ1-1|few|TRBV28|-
TGTGCCAGCAGCAAACCGGGACGGGTCACTGAAGCTTTCTTT
CASSKPGRVTEAFF
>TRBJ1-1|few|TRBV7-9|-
TGTGCCAGCAGCTTAATGCAGGGGAACACTGAAGCTTTCTTT
CASSLMQGNTEAFF
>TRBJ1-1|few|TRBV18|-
TGTGCCAGCTCAAGGGAAACAGACACTGAAGCTTTCTTT
CASSRETDTEAFF
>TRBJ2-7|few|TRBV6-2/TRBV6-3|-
TGTGCCAGCAGTTACATGGACGGGACAAGGTTTGCGTACGAGCAGTACTTC
CASSYMDGTRFAYEQYF
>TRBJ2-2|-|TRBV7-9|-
TGTGCCAGCATCCCTCCCGGCAACACCGGGGAGCTGTTTTTT
CASIPPGNTGELFF
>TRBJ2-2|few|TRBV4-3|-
TGCGCCAGCAGCCAAGAGTTAGGGGGGGCCGGGGAGCTGTTTTTT
CASSQELGGAGELFF
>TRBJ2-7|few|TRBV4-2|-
TGTGCCAGCAGCCAAGGGGCAGCAGTTTTCTACGAGCAGTACTTC
CASSQGAAVFYEQYF
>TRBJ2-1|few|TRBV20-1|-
TGCAGTGCTAGCCGGGCAGGGCAACTTAAGGATGAGCAGTTCTTC
CSASRAGQLKDEQFF
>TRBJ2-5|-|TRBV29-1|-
TGCAGCGCCAAAAGGGAGACCCAGTACTTC
CSAKRETQYF